Below are 25 T cell receptor beta chains sequenced from a single sample in a study of blood T cells in healthy people across ages. A second PCR, run for 7 to 11 cycles, used a sample-barcoded 5' primer plus a J-beta primer mix. TCRdb ran MiXCR on the 5' RACE reads and lists one entry per CDR3 protein. Of about 1.4 million distinct CDR3 sequences in the sample, approximately 63% were seen once. Sequences were obtained from blood. These receptor sequences come from a man aged 18 to 30 in good health.

The V and J genes are TRBV12-3 or TRBV12-4 and TRBJ2-5, with 14 bases fitting TRBD2. The CDR3 contains 14 residues. V dropped 4 bases and J dropped 13; count of bases not matched to a gene: 8. The CDR3 bases are TGTGCCAGCAGTTCCACGGGACTAGCGGGAGACCTGTACTTC. As protein: CASSSTGLAGDLYF.

The chain is built from TRBV6-1 and TRBJ1-2; D perhaps matches TRBD1 (6 bases). Trimming took off 5 bases at V and 6 bases at J, with 19 bases between the two ends. Per germline, CDR1 MNHNS and CDR2 SASEGT. The CDR3 runs 15 residues. The CDR3 region has the DNA TGTGCCAGCAGTACGCTAGGGGGAGGCTACGATGGCTACACCTTC. This encodes CASSTLGGGYDGYTF.

About this clonotype: The missing conserved phenylalanine or tryptophan at the end of this CDR3 makes a read error likely. This chain uses TRBV5-1 with TRBJ2-1, with a weak D call TRBD2 (6 bases). Germline CDR1 SGHRS, CDR2 YFSETQ. Trimming removed 9 bases at V and 1 base at J, with 17 bases between. The CDR3 has 15 amino acids. DNA of the CDR3: TGCGCCACCAGACCGGGACTTAGGTCCTACAATGAGCAGTTCTTA. Translating gives CATRPGLRSYNEQFL.

This rearrangement joins TRBV27 to TRBJ2-7; 9 bases are a match to TRBD2. Trimming cost V 5 bases and J 7 bases; bases outside gene matches: 6. The germline V gene has CDR1 MNHEY and CDR2 SMNVEV (reference sequence). This CDR3 contains 13 residues. This CDR3 is CASSISGSGEQYF. For the CDR3, the DNA is TGTGCCAGCAGTATTAGCGGGAGTGGTGAGCAGTACTTC.

The V call is TRBV9, the J call TRBJ2-7; weak D call: TRBD2 (6 bases). The J call could be wrong; TRBJ2-4 is a better fit for the DNA end. Germline CDR1 and CDR2: SGDLS and YYNGEE. The CDR3 runs 14 residues. In nucleotides, the CDR3 is TGTGCCAGCAGCGTGCGGACTACCTCGGGCATTCAGTACTTC. Protein sequence: CASSVRTTSGIQYF.

The chain carries TRBV6-5 and TRBJ1-2; 7 bases are shared with TRBD1. The germline CDR1 and CDR2 sequences are MNHEY and SVGAGI. V gave up 6 bases and J gave up 1 base; unmatched junction bases: 11. The CDR3 runs to 16 residues. CDR3 nucleotides: TGTGCCAGCAGCCGGGACAGTGTGGCTCGTAACTATGGCTACACCTTC. The encoded protein is CASSRDSVARNYGYTF.

CDR3 in DNA: TGTGCCAGCACCGGATGGGGCCTCGATGGCTACACCTTC. Its translation: CASTGWGLDGYTF. This chain links TRBV6-5 with TRBJ1-2, with D perhaps TRBD1 (5 bases). Trimming took off 7 bases at V and 6 bases at J, with 15 bases between the two ends. Per the germline V gene, CDR1 is MNHEY and CDR2 is SVGAGI. The CDR3 loop spans 13 amino acids.

This sequence joins TRBV13 and TRBJ2-5, with D tentatively TRBD2 (6 bases). Deletions cut 8 bases from V and 1 base from J, with 11 bases between. Germline V lookup: CDR1 PRHDT, CDR2 FYEKMQ (reference sequence). This CDR3 contains 13 residues. In nucleotides, the CDR3 is TGTGCCAGCGCGTCCGGGGGCCAAGAGACCCAGTACTTC. This sequence encodes CASASGGQETQYF.

The rearrangement joins TRBV2 to TRBJ2-1, with 9 bases identical to TRBD2. Per germline, CDR1 SNHLY and CDR2 FYNNEI. V dropped 0 bases and J dropped 5; count of bases not matched to a gene: 5. The CDR3 loop spans 16 amino acids. The CDR3 sequence is CASSEARSSGDNEQFF. The CDR3 DNA sequence: TGTGCCAGCAGTGAAGCGAGGTCTAGCGGGGACAATGAGCAGTTCTTC.

A few counts support this clonotype. The chain links TRBV20-1 to TRBJ1-6, with a possible D match to TRBD1 (5 bases). The CDR3 is made up of 11 amino acids. Looked up from germline, CDR1 is DFQATT and CDR2 is SNEGSKA (reference sequence). The V gene lost 6 bases and the J gene lost 8 bases, with 8 bases spanning the gap. CDR3 sequence reads: CSALGDSPLHF. The CDR3 region has the DNA TGCAGTGCCTTAGGGGATTCACCCCTCCACTTT.

This clonotype was counted only a few times. This chain uses TRBV7-9 with TRBJ2-7; possibly TRBD1 for D (6 bases). This CDR3 has 16 amino acids. Trimming took off 1 base at V and 4 bases at J, with 17 bases between the two ends. Germline V gives CDR1 SEHNR, CDR2 FQNEAQ (reference sequence). Written as DNA, the CDR3 is TGTGCCAGCAGCTTAGGGCCTCGGACAGCGAAATACGAGCAGTACTTC. Translated: CASSLGPRTAKYEQYF.

The chain has TRBV6-5 and TRBJ2-3, with D possibly being TRBD2 (6 bases). The CDR3 consists of 15 residues. Per the germline V gene, CDR1 is MNHEY and CDR2 is SVGAGI. Trimming left V 2 bases short and J 4 bases short, with 13 bases between. The CDR3 region is CASSYTGSPADTQYF. The CDR3, as DNA: TGTGCCAGCAGTTACACCGGGAGCCCCGCAGATACGCAGTATTTT.

This chain connects TRBV7-2 to TRBJ2-7, with 13 nucleotides matching TRBD2. Trimming took 5 bases from V and 1 from J; bases not matched to a gene: 5. Per germline, CDR1 SGHTA and CDR2 FQGNSA. CDR3 length: 16 residues. For the CDR3, the DNA is TGTGCCAGCAGCGCAACTAGCGGGGGGGGTTCCTACGAGCAGTACTTC. Protein: CASSATSGGGSYEQYF.

V gene TRBV5-5 combines with J gene TRBJ1-6, with D tentatively TRBD1 (5 bases). Per germline, CDR1 SGHKS and CDR2 YYEKEE (reference sequence). V lost 5 bases and J lost 7, with 16 bases in between. CDR3 size: 15 residues. Written as DNA, the CDR3 is TGTGCCAGCAGGTCTCGGGGGTCGGAAAATTCACCCCTCCACTTT. This encodes CASRSRGSENSPLHF.

The chain has TRBV27 and TRBJ1-5, with D hard to call. Germline V gives CDR1 MNHEY, CDR2 SMNVEV (reference sequence). V was cut by 9 bases and J by 2 bases, with 14 bases left in between. The CDR3 runs to 14 residues. CDR3 in DNA: TGTGCCAGTGGTACCCTGGAGGGCAATCAGCCCCAGCATTTT. This codes for CASGTLEGNQPQHF.

The CDR3 loop reads CASSQDGDQYF. CDR3 nucleotide sequence: TGTGCCAGCAGCCAAGACGGGGATCAGTACTTC. The chain carries TRBV3-1 and TRBJ2-4, with D tentatively TRBD2 (5 bases). V shed 0 bases and J shed 12 bases, with 6 bases lying between them. Germline CDR1 LGHDT, CDR2 YNNKEL (reference sequence). The CDR3 has 11 amino acids. Drawing the rest from reference TRBV3-1 and TRBJ2-4, the complete variable domain is DTAVSQTPKYLVTQMGNDKSIKCEQNLGHDTMYWYKQDSKKFLKIMFSYNNKELIINETVPNRFSPKSPDKAHLNLHINSLELGDSAVYFCASSQDGDQYFGAGTRLSVL.

This rearrangement joins TRBV25-1 to TRBJ2-1, with D perhaps matching TRBD1 (5 bases). The better agreement between TRBJ2-7 and the DNA end casts doubt on the J call. CDR1 MGHDK and CDR2 SYGVNS come from the germline V gene. CDR3 size: 13 residues. DNA of the CDR3: TGTGCCAGCACTGAGACCCCCCAGGGTGAGCAGTACTTC. Protein sequence: CASTETPQGEQYF.

The rearrangement uses TRBV20-1 and TRBJ2-7; possible D gene TRBD2, 5 bases. Germline CDR1 and CDR2: DFQATT and SNEGSKA (reference sequence). The CDR3 has 14 residues. V gave up 3 bases and J gave up 5 bases, with 17 bases separating them. The CDR3 sequence is CSARSGLPRNEQYF. CDR3 coding DNA: TGCAGTGCTAGGAGTGGACTCCCCCGGAACGAGCAGTACTTC.

CDR3 nucleotide sequence: TGTGCCAGCAGCTCGACCTCCCAAGAGACCCAGTACTTC. The encoded protein is CASSSTSQETQYF. The J gene is TRBJ2-5, the V gene TRBV7-2; D not certain. Trimming took 4 bases from V and 1 from J, leaving 7 bases between them. CDR3 length: 13 residues. Germline V lookup: CDR1 SGHTA, CDR2 FQGNSA.

V is TRBV29-1 and J is TRBJ1-1, with D possibly matching TRBD1 (6 bases). There are 16 residues in the CDR3. Germline CDR1 is SQVTM and CDR2 is ANQGSEA. The ends were cut back, 5 bases at V and 0 bases at J, with 19 bases in the middle. As DNA, the CDR3 is TGCAGCGTTAGGAGGGGGGAGCATGGCTTGAACACTGAAGCTTTCTTT. Amino acids: CSVRRGEHGLNTEAFF. The full variable domain, its missing parts supplied by reference TRBV29-1 and TRBJ1-1, is SAVISQKPSRDICQRGTSLTIQCQVDSQVTMMFWYRQQPGQSLTLIATANQGSEATYESGFVIDKFPISRPNLTFSTLTVSNMSPEDSSIYLCSVRRGEHGLNTEAFFGQGTRLTVV.

In this sample, this clonotype turned up a few times. The chain recombines TRBV3-1 with TRBJ1-6, with D maybe TRBD1 (5 bases). CDR3 length equals 17 residues. Trimming took 1 base from V and 0 from J, leaving 10 bases between them. The germline V gene has CDR1 LGHDT and CDR2 YNNKEL (reference sequence). Here the CDR3 reads CASSQGAGSSYNSPLHF. Here the CDR3 DNA reads TGTGCCAGCAGCCAAGGGGCAGGGAGCTCCTATAATTCACCCCTCCACTTT.

This sequence joins TRBV11-2 and TRBJ1-1; weak D call: TRBD1 (5 bases). This CDR3 contains 17 residues. V lost 1 base, J lost 4 bases, and 19 bases lay in between. Germline V gives CDR1 SGHAT, CDR2 FQNNGV. The DNA for the CDR3 is TGTGCCAGCAGCTTAGGGGTGCGAGTAGGGGATGGCACTGAAGCTTTCTTT. This codes for CASSLGVRVGDGTEAFF.

This clonotype has more than one count but fewer than ten. The chain joins TRBV27 to TRBJ2-5; 8 bases align to TRBD1. This CDR3 contains 15 residues. After removal of 4 bases from V and 7 bases from J, the junction contained 11 bases not matched to a gene. CDR1 and CDR2 (germline): MNHEY, SMNVEV (reference sequence). The CDR3: CASSSPLDRDGTQYF. CDR3 DNA: TGTGCCAGCAGTTCACCTTTGGACAGGGACGGGACCCAGTACTTC.

The chain links TRBV3-1 to TRBJ1-6; 9 bases are shared with TRBD1. Germline V lookup: CDR1 LGHDT, CDR2 YNNKEL (reference sequence). The CDR3 covers 17 residues. J lost 7 bases, V lost 1 base, and 8 bases had no gene match. CDR3 bases: TGTGCCAGCAGCCAAGGACTAGGACAGGGGAGGAATTCACCCCTCCACTTT. This gives the protein CASSQGLGQGRNSPLHF.

The chain is built from TRBV5-1 and TRBJ2-7, with TRBD1 matching 9 bases. Germline lookup yields CDR1 SGHRS and CDR2 YFSETQ. The CDR3 consists of 16 residues. V shed 2 bases and J 4 bases; nucleotides not matched to a gene: 10. The CDR3 nucleotides read TGCGCCAGCAGCTTAACAGGGGGCTCTACCGCTTACGAGCAGTACTTC. Translation: CASSLTGGSTAYEQYF.